A selection of T cell receptor beta chains follows, all from one sample in a study of tumor-infiltrating lymphocytes in primary liver carcinoma. MiXCR, applied by TCRdb to the multiplex PCR reads, yields one record per CDR3 protein. Counted here are 99,000 or so distinct CDR3 sequences, roughly 85% occurring once; the ten biggest clones make up about a fifth. The sample consisted of liver tumor tissue from sampling region 3. These TCRs come from a man aged 35-49 years with primary liver carcinoma and hepatitis B virus infection. CDR3s include the opening cysteine and the closing phenylalanine or tryptophan. The order of the fields is D gene, V gene, J gene, clone size, CDR3 protein, CDR3 DNA. The D gene is left open where the match is weak. A row's size may be missing; if present it is once, few, many or a size class.

D: TRBD1
V: TRBV6-2/TRBV6-3
J: TRBJ2-2
size: NA
CDR3: CASNYLGQGTGELFF
DNA: TGTGCCAGCAATTACCTCGGACAGGGGACCGGGGAGCTGTTTTTC

D: NA
V: TRBV11-2
J: TRBJ2-3
size: NA
CDR3: CASSLWTEGDTDTQYF
DNA: TGTGCCAGCAGCCTGTGGACAGAGGGAGACACAGATACACAGTATTTT

D: NA
V: TRBV11-2
J: TRBJ2-7
size: NA
CDR3: CASSLGDYEKYF
DNA: TGTGCCAGCAGTCTCGGAGACTACGAGAAGTACTTC

D: NA
V: TRBV4-2
J: TRBJ2-7
size: NA
CDR3: CAISQDLPYGQYF
DNA: TGTGCCATCAGCCAAGATCTGCCCTACGGGCAGTACTTC

D: NA
V: TRBV5-6
J: TRBJ2-7
size: NA
CDR3: CASSLDAPGPVEQYF
DNA: TGTGCCAGCAGCTTGGACGCCCCCGGACCCGTAGAGCAGTACTTC

D: NA
V: TRBV11-1
J: TRBJ2-3
size: large
CDR3: CASSFIGTDTQYF
DNA: TGTGCCAGCAGCTTTATTGGTACAGATACGCAGTATTTT

D: NA
V: TRBV6-5
J: TRBJ2-6
size: NA
CDR3: CDSSRPWAGPLSGSNVMTF
DNA: TGTGACAGCAGCCGACCCTGGGCAGGGCCCTTATCTGGGTCCAACGTCATGACTTTC

D: TRBD1
V: TRBV5-5
J: TRBJ2-3
size: few
CDR3: CASSPGLITGTDMQYF
DNA: TGTGCCAGCAGTCCCGGACTCATTACAGGGACAGATATGCAGTATTTT

D: NA
V: TRBV18
J: TRBJ2-7
size: NA
CDR3: CASSPPKNGGGGGDEQYF
DNA: TGTGCCAGCTCACCACCCAAAAATGGCGGCGGAGGAGGCGACGAGCAGTACTTC

D: NA
V: TRBV6-1
J: TRBJ1-2
size: NA
CDR3: CASTTIPRNCGYTF
DNA: TGTGCCAGCACCACGATCCCTCGGAACTGTGGCTACACCTTT

D: TRBD1
V: TRBV20-1
J: TRBJ1-6
size: NA
CDR3: CSAREGTGYVSPLHF
DNA: TGCAGTGCTAGAGAGGGGACAGGGTATGTTTCACCTCTCCACTTT

D: NA
V: TRBV18
J: TRBJ1-1
size: NA
CDR3: CVSSWQRNTEAFF
DNA: TGTGTCAGCTCTTGGCAGCGGAACACTGAAGCTTTCTTT

D: TRBD1
V: TRBV5-1
J: TRBJ2-7
size: NA
CDR3: CASSQGQAHDEQYF
DNA: TGCGCCAGCAGCCAGGGACAGGCGCATGACGAGCAATACTTC

D: NA
V: TRBV4-3
J: TRBJ2-5
size: few
CDR3: CASSHEGLQSETQYF
DNA: TGCGCCAGCAGCCATGAGGGACTGCAGTCTGAGACCCAGTACTTC

D: NA
V: TRBV5-4
J: TRBJ2-1
size: few
CDR3: CASSLGLYNEQFF
DNA: TGTGCCAGTAGCTTGGGGCTGTACAATGAGCAGTTCTTC

D: NA
V: TRBV5-1
J: TRBJ2-3
size: NA
CDR3: CASSLQACGSTDTQYF
DNA: TGCGCAAGCAGCTTGCAAGCTTGCGGGAGCACAGATACGCAGTATTTT

D: NA
V: TRBV12-3/TRBV12-4
J: TRBJ2-1
size: NA
CDR3: CASSSGSVDNELFF
DNA: TGTGCCAGCAGTTCAGGCTCAGTTGATAATGAGCTGTTCTTC

D: NA
V: TRBV11-2
J: TRBJ2-2
size: NA
CDR3: CASNLDHRGRNTRELFF
DNA: TGTGCCAGCAACTTAGATCATCGTGGTAGGAACACCAGGGAGCTGTTTTTT

D: TRBD1
V: TRBV6-4
J: TRBJ2-2
size: many
CDR3: CASSAGTGDTGELFF
DNA: TGTGCCAGCAGTGCCGGGACAGGGGACACCGGGGAGCTGTTTTTT

D: NA
V: TRBV6-5
J: TRBJ2-6
size: NA
CDR3: CASSLGSGYSGANVLTF
DNA: TGTGCCAGCAGTTTGGGTTCTGGATACTCTGGAGCCAACGTCCTGACTTTC

D: TRBD2
V: TRBV12-3/TRBV12-4
J: TRBJ2-1
size: medium-sized
CDR3: CASFSGKQFF
DNA: TGTGCCAGCTTTAGCGGGAAACAGTTCTTC

D: NA
V: TRBV12-3/TRBV12-4
J: TRBJ2-1
size: NA
CDR3: CPSSNRRNEQFF
DNA: TGTCCCAGTAGTAACCGTCGCAATGAGCAGTTCTTC

D: NA
V: TRBV12-3/TRBV12-4
J: TRBJ2-1
size: NA
CDR3: CASGDWNEQFF
DNA: TGTGCCAGCGGTGACTGGAATGAGCAGTTCTTC

D: TRBD1
V: TRBV29-1
J: TRBJ2-3
size: NA
CDR3: CSVGGQGSSDTQYF
DNA: TGCAGCGTCGGGGGACAGGGGAGTTCAGATACGCAGTATTTT

D: TRBD1
V: TRBV28
J: TRBJ1-1
size: NA
CDR3: CASSRPGQGYTEAFF
DNA: TGCGCCAGCAGTAGGCCGGGACAGGGGTATACTGAAGCTTTCTTT

D: NA
V: TRBV12-3/TRBV12-4
J: TRBJ1-5
size: many
CDR3: CASSFNANQPQHF
DNA: TGTGCCAGCAGTTTTAATGCCAATCAGCCCCAGCATTTT

D: NA
V: TRBV6-5
J: TRBJ2-1
size: NA
CDR3: CASSNTSLEQFF
DNA: TGTGCCAGCAGTAATACTAGTTTAGAGCAGTTCTTC

D: TRBD2
V: TRBV10-2
J: TRBJ2-3
size: NA
CDR3: CASSEAGGSTGTQYF
DNA: TGCGCCAGCAGTGAGGCGGGGGGATCCACAGGTACGCAGTATTTT

D: NA
V: TRBV29-1
J: TRBJ2-2
size: NA
CDR3: CSASLGTVAGELSF
DNA: TGCAGCGCCTCCCTTGGCACAGTGGCCGGGGAGCTGTCTTTT

D: TRBD2
V: TRBV6-6
J: TRBJ2-2
size: NA
CDR3: CTSSRRTSGRNTGELFF
DNA: TGTACCAGTAGCCGCCGGACTAGCGGGAGAAACACCGGGGAGCTGTTTTTT

D: NA
V: TRBV20-1
J: TRBJ1-1
size: NA
CDR3: CSARQQNTKAFF
DNA: TGCAGTGCTAGACAGCAGAACACTAAAGCTTTCTTT

D: NA
V: TRBV4-2
J: TRBJ2-3
size: NA
CDR3: CANSQVQDSREYF
DNA: TGTGCCAACAGCCAAGTTCAGGACTCGAGGGAGTATTTT

D: NA
V: TRBV4-3
J: TRBJ2-2
size: NA
CDR3: CASSQTTGGHTNTGGLFF
DNA: TGCGCCAGCAGCCAAACCACTGGCGGTCATACGAACACCGGGGGGCTGTTTTTT

D: NA
V: TRBV4-1
J: TRBJ2-5
size: NA
CDR3: CDSSTLPGRQETQYF
DNA: TGCGACAGCAGCACACTTCCGGGACGGCAGGAGACCCAGTACTTC

D: TRBD2
V: TRBV29-1
J: TRBJ2-3
size: NA
CDR3: CSVTSGSTDTQYF
DNA: TGCAGCGTCACTAGCGGTAGCACAGATACGCAGTATTTT

D: TRBD1
V: TRBV11-3
J: TRBJ2-7
size: NA
CDR3: CDNSLRWTGENEQYF
DNA: TGTGACAACAGCTTACGATGGACAGGGGAAAACGAACAGTACTTT

D: TRBD2
V: TRBV4-2
J: TRBJ2-1
size: NA
CDR3: CASNQSSGGIDEQIF
DNA: TGTGCCAGCAACCAATCTAGCGGGGGGATCGATGAGCAGATCTTC

D: NA
V: TRBV12-3/TRBV12-4
J: TRBJ2-3
size: NA
CDR3: CASSLGGVSTKYF
DNA: TGTGCCAGCAGTCTGGGGGGCGTCAGTACGAAGTATTTT

D: NA
V: TRBV6-4
J: TRBJ2-1
size: NA
CDR3: CASHLANSYNEQFF
DNA: TGTGCCAGCCACTTAGCGAACTCCTACAATGAGCAGTTCTTC

D: TRBD2
V: TRBV12-3/TRBV12-4
J: TRBJ2-5
size: NA
CDR3: CPSSRSGKETQYF
DNA: TGTCCCAGTAGCCGAAGCGGGAAAGAGACCCAGTACTTC

D: TRBD2
V: TRBV12-3/TRBV12-4
J: TRBJ2-3
size: NA
CDR3: CASSPRMTSGSVPVTQYF
DNA: TGTGCCAGCAGTCCAAGAATGACTAGCGGGAGTGTACCAGTTACGCAGTATTTT

D: NA
V: TRBV6-5
J: TRBJ2-1
size: NA
CDR3: CGSNPMSSYNEQFF
DNA: TGTGGCAGCAACCCTATGAGCTCGTACAATGAGCAGTTCTTC

D: NA
V: TRBV29-1
J: TRBJ2-1
size: NA
CDR3: CSVTETSSVYEQFF
DNA: TGCAGCGTTACGGAAACCTCGAGCGTCTATGAGCAGTTCTTC

D: NA
V: TRBV4-1
J: TRBJ2-7
size: NA
CDR3: CTSSQTPGTTYEQCF
DNA: TGCACCAGCAGCCAAACCCCCGGGACAACCTATGAGCAGTGCTTC

D: NA
V: TRBV11-2
J: TRBJ2-7
size: NA
CDR3: CARSSNRDSYKQYF
DNA: TGTGCCAGGAGCTCTAACAGGGACTCCTACAAGCAGTACTTC

D: NA
V: TRBV10-3
J: TRBJ2-3
size: NA
CDR3: CTVSEGVVRGSADTQYF
DNA: TGTACCGTCAGTGAGGGGGTGGTTCGAGGGAGTGCAGATACGCAGTATTTT

D: NA
V: TRBV25-1
J: TRBJ1-2
size: NA
CDR3: CASSEEKGRGSGHTF
DNA: TGTGCCAGCAGTGAAGAAAAGGGCAGGGGAAGCGGCCACACCTTC

D: TRBD1
V: TRBV5-1
J: TRBJ2-5
size: NA
CDR3: CASSSPGGRYF
DNA: TGCGCCAGCAGCTCACCAGGGGGCCGGTACTTC

D: NA
V: TRBV4-3
J: TRBJ1-6
size: few
CDR3: CASSPGQNTPLHF
DNA: TGCGCCAGCAGCCCTGGACAGAATACACCCCTCCACTTT

D: TRBD2
V: TRBV6-4
J: TRBJ2-3
size: NA
CDR3: CASSEAGADTDTEYF
DNA: TGTGCCAGCAGTGAAGCGGGAGCGGACACAGATACGGAGTATTTT

D: TRBD2
V: TRBV28
J: TRBJ2-3
size: many
CDR3: CASIGGAPSGSDTQYF
DNA: TGTGCCAGCATCGGGGGGGCTCCGAGCGGTTCAGATACGCAGTATTTT

D: TRBD2
V: TRBV6-5
J: TRBJ2-2
size: once
CDR3: CASSNGGTGFMELFF
DNA: TGTGCCAGCAGTAACGGGGGGACTGGGTTTATGGAGCTGTTTTTT

D: NA
V: TRBV4-3
J: TRBJ2-7
size: NA
CDR3: CATNQDRGAGDEHYF
DNA: TGCGCCACCAACCAAGATAGGGGGGCGGGAGACGAGCATTACTTC

D: TRBD2
V: TRBV5-5
J: TRBJ2-1
size: once
CDR3: CASIPIAGVVLNEQFF
DNA: TGTGCCAGTATCCCCATAGCGGGAGTAGTCCTCAATGAGCAGTTCTTC